The 3 T cell receptor beta chains listed next were all sequenced from one sample in a study of vaccination and CD4 T cells after COVID-19. Indicated treatment: roughly 10-day PBMC culture with coronavirus spike peptide pools or control peptides (ViraFEST assay). These receptors are not linked to any known antigen. With the Oncomine TCR Beta short-read assay, DNA from cultured CD4+ T cells was sequenced. MiXCR, run by TCRdb on the PCR reads, gives a single entry per CDR3 protein. The sample lists 10,000 to 15,000 distinct CDR3 sequences; 40% to 65% were seen once. Specimen: CD4+ T cells from blood, cultured in vitro. The receptors derive from a human donor who had recovered from COVID-19.

This clonotype was observed once. This chain joins TRBV6-2 or TRBV6-3 and TRBJ2-3; 11 bases map to TRBD2. The trim removed 6 bases at V and 6 bases at J, leaving 11 bases unmatched. CDR1 is MNHEY and CDR2 is SVGEGT in the germline V gene. CDR3 length: 16 residues. The CDR3 reads CASRPRGLAVQDTQYF. CDR3 nucleotides: TGTGCCAGCAGACCGAGGGGACTAGCGGTTCAGGATACGCAGTATTTT.

The chain has TRBV6-1 and TRBJ1-6; maybe TRBD1 (5 bases). Trimming took off 7 bases at V and 7 bases at J, with 17 bases between the two ends. The CDR3 has 15 amino acids. Germline V gene data show CDR1 as MNHNS and CDR2 as SASEGT. The CDR3 bases are TGTGCCAGCAAGGGTCCCACAGGAGTGAATTCACCCCTCCACTTT. It yields the protein CASKGPTGVNSPLHF.

The gene calls are TRBV10-3 and TRBJ2-1; 8 bases are a match to TRBD2. Germline CDR1 ENHRY, CDR2 SYGVKD. The CDR3 is 13 residues long. J was trimmed by 7 bases and V by 8 bases; bases with no gene match: 7. The CDR3 here is CAIRPLADNEQFF. In DNA form, the CDR3 reads TGTGCCATCCGCCCACTAGCGGATAATGAGCAGTTCTTC.